This T cell receptor beta chain was obtained from a study of identifying expanded T cells in peripheral blood. V lost 4 bases and J lost 4, with 11 bases in between. Germline V gene sequence: CDR1 SGHVS, CDR2 FNYEAQ. This CDR3 comprises 15 residues. The table came from immunoSEQ multiplex PCR; TCRdb's copy has only in-frame clones and leaves some out. The sample contains 85,000 to 95,000 clones, 88% of which appear only once. This receptor was taken from a person aged 18 to 70 in good health. J is TRBJ1-6 and V is TRBV7-6; no reliable D call. The sequencing sample was made of blood. The CDR3 loop is CASSYAGLYNSPLHF. CDR3 sequence (DNA): TGTGCCAGCAGCTATGCCGGGCTTTATAATTCACCCCTCCACTTT.